The 26 T cell receptor beta chains below were found in one sample sequenced in a study of regulatory and conventional T cells in RAG deficiency. Genomic DNA came from blood conventional CD4+ T cells gated CD25-low CD127-high. Sequencing was performed with immunoSEQ multiplex PCR; in TCRdb, only in-frame clones are kept and a portion is missing. The data show around 22,000 clones, with 85% to 95% seen just once and about 0.73% held by the top ten. Another study also made use of these data, one on regulatory T cells. That work adds: Primers: 52 TRBV forward and 13 TRBJ reverse.

Sequences were obtained from CD4+ T cells sorted from blood. These receptors all stem from a human donor in good health.

The V and J genes are TRBV6-5 and TRBJ2-7, with 9 bases identical to TRBD1. This CDR3 region has 13 residues. Germline values: CDR1 MNHEY, CDR2 SVGAGI. With V trimmed by 9 bases and J by 5 bases, 8 bases remained unmatched. CDR3 coding DNA: TGTGCCAGTAAACTGGACAGGGGCCACGAGCAGTACTTC. It yields the protein CASKLDRGHEQYF.

V is TRBV6-1 and J is TRBJ2-2, with TRBD2 matching 11 bases. V was pared by 1 base and J by 0 bases, with 7 bases of the junction left unmatched. The CDR3 spans 19 residues. Germline V gives CDR1 MNHNS, CDR2 SASEGT. CDR3 nucleotides: TGTGCCAGCAGTGAAGTATTACTAGCGGGGGTCTCGAACACCGGGGAGCTGTTTTTT. This codes for CASSEVLLAGVSNTGELFF.

V usage is TRBV6-5 and J usage is TRBJ1-3, with TRBD1 as a possible D gene (5 bases). The germline V gene encodes CDR1 MNHEY and CDR2 SVGAGI. The CDR3 consists of 12 residues. CDR3 sequence (DNA): TGTGGATACAGGATCTCTGGAAACACCATATATTTT. This sequence encodes CGYRISGNTIYF.

CDR3 protein: CASSPLGEGGEQYF. DNA for the CDR3: TGTGCCAGCTCACCACTGGGCGAGGGGGGCGAGCAGTACTTC. The chain couples TRBV18 to TRBJ2-7; D possibly matches TRBD1 or TRBD2 (6 bases each). CDR1 is KGHSH and CDR2 is LQKENI in the germline V gene. The V end was cut by 1 base, the J end by 6 bases, with 13 bases between. The CDR3 spans 14 residues.

The chain is built from TRBV5-1 and TRBJ1-3; TRBD1 matches 9 bases. The V and J ends lost 3 bases and 4 bases, in that order; junction bases with no gene match: 2. Germline V CDR1 and CDR2: SGHRS, YFSETQ. The CDR3 is 14 amino acids. Here the CDR3 reads CASSSGTGGNTIYF. Written as DNA, the CDR3 is TGCGCCAGCAGCTCAGGGACAGGGGGAAACACCATATATTTT.

The V and J genes are TRBV2 and TRBJ1-4, with D possibly TRBD1 on 5 matching bases. The germline V gene has CDR1 SNHLY and CDR2 FYNNEI. This CDR3 comprises 16 residues. The V end lost 5 bases, the J end lost 2 bases, and 15 bases lay between the germline ends. The CDR3, as DNA: TGTGCCAGCAGTCCCGCTAGACAGACGACTAATGAAAAACTGTTTTTT. Its translation is CASSPARQTTNEKLFF.

The rearrangement joins TRBV27 to TRBJ1-2; tentative D call: TRBD1 (6 bases). The ends were cut back, 3 bases at V and 1 base at J, with 9 bases in the middle. Germline values: CDR1 MNHEY, CDR2 SMNVEV (reference sequence). This CDR3 is 14 amino acids long. CDR3 residues: CASSFSRGNYGYTF. As DNA, the CDR3 is TGTGCCAGCAGTTTCTCCAGGGGTAACTATGGCTACACCTTC.

V usage is TRBV27 and J usage is TRBJ1-2, with D possibly matching TRBD1 (6 bases). This CDR3 is built from 14 residues. V was cut by 2 bases and J by 2 bases, with 9 bases left in between. The V gene's germline CDR1 is MNHEY and CDR2 SMNVEV (reference sequence). The CDR3 here is CASSLGQGNYGYTF. The CDR3 region has the DNA TGTGCCAGCAGTTTAGGGCAGGGGAACTATGGCTACACCTTC.

The V gene is TRBV19, the J gene TRBJ2-6; TRBD1 matches 10 bases. Germline V gives CDR1 LNHDA, CDR2 SQIVND (reference sequence). The CDR3 length is 18 residues. J gave up 1 base and V 4 bases, and 7 bases lay outside the gene matches. The CDR3 spells CASSTRTGGLSGANVLTF. The CDR3 nucleotides read TGTGCCAGTAGTACTCGGACAGGGGGTTTATCTGGGGCCAACGTCCTGACTTTC.

In this sample, this clone turned up once. The rearrangement joins TRBV19 to TRBJ2-1; D is ambiguous. The CDR3 is 22 residues long. In germline, CDR1 is LNHDA, CDR2 SQIVND (reference sequence). The V end lost 6 bases, the J end lost 0 bases, and 33 bases lay between the germline ends. The CDR3 DNA follows: TGTGCCAGTAGCACCCCACCGGGTAGCTCAAGAAAGGGCCGAAGCTCCTACAATGAGCAGTTCTTC. Its translation: CASSTPPGSSRKGRSSYNEQFF.

This clone was seen only once. V is TRBV7-2 and J is TRBJ2-5; 12 bases align to TRBD2. The CDR3 extends over 17 amino acids. Germline V lookup: CDR1 SGHTA, CDR2 FQGNSA. Losses at the gene ends were 5 bases for V and 5 bases for J; bases not matched to a gene: 12. The CDR3 coding sequence is TGTGCCAGCAGCCATGGACTAGCGGGGCCCTTCCAGGAGACCCAGTACTTC. Its translation: CASSHGLAGPFQETQYF.

This clone was seen once. This rearrangement joins TRBV5-1 to TRBJ2-7; 13 bases map to TRBD2. This CDR3 has 17 amino acids. The germline V gene has CDR1 SGHRS and CDR2 YFSETQ. Germline trimming cut 1 base from V and 3 bases from J; bases unmatched to any gene: 7. This chain's CDR3 is CASSLLWTSGSSYEQYF. CDR3 coding DNA: TGCGCCAGCAGCTTGCTGTGGACTAGCGGGAGTAGCTACGAGCAGTACTTC.

Only one count was recorded for this clone. The chain links TRBV18 to TRBJ1-2, with D uncertain. Trimming took 3 bases from V and 7 from J, leaving 12 bases between them. This CDR3 region has 13 residues. Germline V gives CDR1 KGHSH, CDR2 LQKENI. CDR3 sequence (DNA): TGTGCCAGCTCACCCCGTCAGCCAGTTGGCTACACCTTC. This gives the protein CASSPRQPVGYTF.

In its sample, this clone was seen once. V gene TRBV7-9 combines with J gene TRBJ1-4, with D maybe TRBD1 (6 bases). Germline lookup yields CDR1 SEHNR and CDR2 FQNEAQ (reference sequence). Between the trimmed V and J ends, which lost 4 bases and 13 bases, there was a span of 16 bases. This CDR3 contains 13 residues. CDR3 sequence (DNA): TGTGCCAGCAGCTCAGACAGGCATGGGGGACTGTTTTTT. Protein product: CASSSDRHGGLFF.

V gene TRBV4-1 combines with J gene TRBJ1-3; 9 bases align to TRBD1. Germline CDR1 reads MGHRA; CDR2 reads YSYEKL. The CDR3 length is 17 residues. The V segment lost 0 bases and the J segment 4 bases; nucleotides outside the gene matches: 7. CDR3 residues: CASSQDRGQGTGNTIYF. The CDR3 coding sequence is TGCGCCAGCAGCCAAGATCGGGGACAGGGTACCGGAAACACCATATATTTT.

V and J are TRBV2 and TRBJ2-7; D perhaps matches TRBD2 (5 bases). V was trimmed by 4 bases and J by 2 bases, leaving 9 bases between them. CDR3 length: 13 amino acids. Germline CDR1 and CDR2: SNHLY and FYNNEI. The DNA of the CDR3 is TGTGCCAGCAGTGGGAGGTTCCCCTACGAGCAGTACTTC. Amino acids: CASSGRFPYEQYF.

The gene calls are TRBV30 and TRBJ1-5, with 8 bases identical to TRBD1. V gave up 2 bases and J gave up 6 bases; unmatched junction bases: 3. The CDR3 is made up of 13 amino acids. CDR1 is GTSNPN and CDR2 is SVGIG in the germline V gene (reference sequence). The CDR3 DNA follows: TGTGCCTGGAGTTCAGGGGGCGTTCAGCCCCAGCATTTT. It specifies CAWSSGGVQPQHF.

J is TRBJ2-1 and V is TRBV18; no reliable D call. The CDR3 spans 16 residues. The ends were cut back, 3 bases at V and 4 bases at J, with 16 bases in the middle. The germline CDR1 and CDR2 sequences are KGHSH and LQKENI. The CDR3 nucleotides are TGTGCCAGCTCACCTCCCCTTGTGACCGCGTACAATGAGCAGTTCTTC. Residues: CASSPPLVTAYNEQFF. The variable domain in full, completed from reference TRBV18 and TRBJ2-1, reads NAGVMQNPRHLVRRRGQEARLRCSPMKGHSHVYWYRQLPEEGLKFMVYLQKENIIDESGMPKERFSAEFPKEGPSILRIQQVVRGDSAAYFCASSPPLVTAYNEQFFGPGTRLTVL.

The J gene is TRBJ2-1, the V gene TRBV7-9; 7 positions match TRBD1. This CDR3 has 14 amino acids. Germline CDR1 SEHNR, CDR2 FQNEAQ (reference sequence). Germline trimming cut 0 bases from V and 6 bases from J; bases unmatched to any gene: 2. For the CDR3, the DNA is TGTGCCAGCAGCTTAGCGGCAGGGGGCAATGAGCAGTTCTTC. Its translation is CASSLAAGGNEQFF.

This clone has only one observation. The CDR3 here is CASSPAGDGSYEQYF. The DNA for the CDR3 is TGTGCCAGCAGCCCAGCGGGGGACGGGTCCTACGAGCAGTACTTC. The V and J genes are TRBV27 and TRBJ2-5; 8 bases are shared with TRBD2. The J call may be wrong; the DNA end is better matched by TRBJ2-7. CDR1 and CDR2 (germline): MNHEY, SMNVEV (reference sequence). The CDR3 extends over 15 amino acids.

The V gene is TRBV11-3, the J gene TRBJ2-5; maybe TRBD2 (6 bases). V dropped 0 bases and J dropped 1 base, with 12 bases sitting between them. The length of the CDR3 is 16 residues. Germline V lookup: CDR1 SGHNT, CDR2 YENEEA. The CDR3 DNA follows: TGTGCCAGCAGCTTAGATTGGGGGGAGACCCAAGAGACCCAGTACTTC. Its protein is CASSLDWGETQETQYF.

The chain recombines TRBV6-1 with TRBJ2-6; D is undetermined. Germline V gene sequence: CDR1 MNHNS, CDR2 SASEGT. The ends were cut back, 7 bases at V and 0 bases at J, with 4 bases in the middle. The CDR3 totals 13 residues. CDR3 region: CASTNSGANVLTF. CDR3 bases: TGTGCCAGCACGAACTCTGGGGCCAACGTCCTGACTTTC.

The V gene is TRBV7-2, the J gene TRBJ2-3, with 10 bases aligning to TRBD2. Germline trimming cut 3 bases from V and 4 bases from J; bases unmatched to any gene: 10. The CDR3 length is 17 residues. Germline lookup yields CDR1 SGHTA and CDR2 FQGNSA. The CDR3 bases are TGTGCCAGCAGCTTCCTAGCGGGGGCTCACTTGGCAGATACGCAGTATTTT. This translates into CASSFLAGAHLADTQYF.

The chain has TRBV5-5 and TRBJ2-7; D call uncertain. With 2 bases removed from V and 7 bases from J, the gap between germline ends came to 25 bases. The germline V gene has CDR1 SGHKS and CDR2 YYEKEE (reference sequence). The CDR3 is 17 residues long. The CDR3 is CASSLIFRGVGPTEQYF. The CDR3 region has the DNA TGTGCCAGCAGCTTAATTTTCCGCGGAGTAGGGCCTACGGAGCAGTACTTC. Supplemented by reference TRBV5-5 and TRBJ2-7, the full variable domain reads DAGVTQSPTHLIKTRGQQVTLRCSPISGHKSVSWYQQVLGQGPQFIFQYYEKEERGRGNFPDRFSARQFPNYSSELNVNALLLGDSALYLCASSLIFRGVGPTEQYFGPGTRLTVT.

The chain links TRBV18 to TRBJ2-1; the match to TRBD2 covers 10 bases. CDR3 size: 17 residues. With 0 bases clipped from V and 2 bases from J, the junction kept 4 bases outside the gene matches. Germline V CDR1 and CDR2: KGHSH, LQKENI. The CDR3 protein is CASSPPASGSTYNEQFF. CDR3 DNA sequence: TGTGCCAGCTCACCACCCGCTAGCGGGAGCACCTACAATGAGCAGTTCTTC.

The J gene is TRBJ2-1, the V gene TRBV18; 8 bases are shared with TRBD2. The CDR3 extends over 15 amino acids. The J segment lost 8 bases and the V segment lost 1 base, leaving 7 bases of the junction unmatched. The germline V gene has CDR1 KGHSH and CDR2 LQKENI. In DNA, the CDR3 is TGTGCCAGCTCACCACAGAATGCGGGGGGCGATGAGCAGTTCTTC. It is translated as CASSPQNAGGDEQFF.